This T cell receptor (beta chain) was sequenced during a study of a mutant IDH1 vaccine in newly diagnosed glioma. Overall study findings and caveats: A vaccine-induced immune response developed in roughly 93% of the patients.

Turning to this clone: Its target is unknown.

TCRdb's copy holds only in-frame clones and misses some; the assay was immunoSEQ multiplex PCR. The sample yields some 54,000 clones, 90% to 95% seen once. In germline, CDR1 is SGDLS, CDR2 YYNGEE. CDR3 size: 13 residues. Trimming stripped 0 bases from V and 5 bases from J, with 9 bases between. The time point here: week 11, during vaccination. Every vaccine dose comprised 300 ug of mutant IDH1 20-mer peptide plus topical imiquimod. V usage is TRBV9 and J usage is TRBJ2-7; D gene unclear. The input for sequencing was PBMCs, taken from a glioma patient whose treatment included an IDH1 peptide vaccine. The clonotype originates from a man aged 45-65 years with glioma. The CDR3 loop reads CASSVDYSNEQYF. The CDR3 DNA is TGTGCCAGCAGCGTAGATTATAGTAACGAGCAGTACTTC. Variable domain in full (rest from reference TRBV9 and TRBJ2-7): DSGVTQTPKHLITATGQRVTLRCSPRSGDLSVYWYQQSLDQGLQFLIQYYNGEERAKGNILERFSAQQFPDLHSELNLSSLELGDSALYFCASSVDYSNEQYFGPGTRLTVT.